This T cell receptor beta chain was found in a study of identical twins. Template switching, a step in the protocol, added a universal primer site, and cDNA carried unique molecular identifiers. TCRdb called the 5' RACE reads again in MiXCR, with one record for every CDR3 protein. The sample lists 300,000 to 400,000 distinct CDR3 sequences; 12% were seen once. This CDR3 spans 14 amino acids. Germline V CDR1 and CDR2: SGHRS, YFSETQ. Study results and caveats: Findings came from cross-sectional statistics, without long-term follow-up of donors.

As concerns this clonotype: Its cognate antigen is unknown. Since a much larger clone is just one base distant, this may be a read error.

The sample was also linked to a second study, of yellow fever vaccine responses in identical twins.

Sequencing was performed on CD8+ T cells sorted from blood. The clonotype was recovered from a woman aged 18-29 years in good health. The V call is TRBV5-1, the J call TRBJ2-1; D call uncertain. The CDR3 spells CASSLYGPLGEQIF. DNA of the CDR3: TGCGCCAGCAGCCTATACGGACCGCTGGGTGAGCAGATCTTC.